The TCR beta chain described here comes from a study of T cell responses to AZD1222 COVID-19 vaccine. General study results and limits: Clonal diversity was possibly underestimated; the donors were predominantly white British and more often female.

Libraries were prepared by immunoSEQ multiplex PCR; TCRdb keeps only in-frame clonotypes and omits some of them. The repertoire holds approximately 110,000 clones, about 85% seen once, with about 2.5% in the top ten. Both about-4-week and about-12-week second-dose recipients were combined. In regard to this clone: Its antigen is unidentified. Germline and junction disagree at one end, which may indicate a read error.

CDR1 is ENHRY, CDR2 SYGVKD, per germline. This CDR3 spans 14 amino acids. The origin of this receptor is an adult who received the AZD1222 COVID-19 vaccine. The genes are TRBV10-3 and TRBJ2-7; 8 nucleotides agree with TRBD1. The sequenced sample was peripheral blood, obtained 28 days after the second AZD1222 dose. CDR3 nucleotides: TGTGCCATCAGGGAAGGGACAGGAGAAGGGCAAGCACACTTC. It encodes CAIREGTGEGQAHF.